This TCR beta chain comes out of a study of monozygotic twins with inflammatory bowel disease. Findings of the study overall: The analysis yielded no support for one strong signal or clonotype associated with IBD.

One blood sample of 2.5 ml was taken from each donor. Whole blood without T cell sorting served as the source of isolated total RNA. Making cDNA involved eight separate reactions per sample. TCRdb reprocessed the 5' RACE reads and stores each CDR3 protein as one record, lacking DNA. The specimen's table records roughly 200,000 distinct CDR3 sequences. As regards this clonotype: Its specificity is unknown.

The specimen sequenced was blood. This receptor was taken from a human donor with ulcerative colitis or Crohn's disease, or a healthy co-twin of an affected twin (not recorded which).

This CDR3 is CASSPLGDPYGYTF. V and J are TRBV5-1 and TRBJ1-2; the D gene TCRdb calls, TRBD1, cannot be checked with no DNA. Germline-derived CDR1 and CDR2 are SGHRS and YFSETQ. The length of the CDR3 is 14 residues.